This entry concerns a single TCR beta chain. Its antigen is unknown. TCR libraries each used around 3,300 ng of total RNA. Making cDNA involved eight separate reactions per sample. Reprocessing the 5' RACE reads, TCRdb reports a single entry for every CDR3 protein and omits DNA. The sample includes just over 300,000 distinct CDR3 sequences. This record comes from a study of monozygotic twins with inflammatory bowel disease. Findings and caveats of the study: Clonotypes shared with others were fewer in IBD patients than in healthy twins, especially with disease activity.

Blood, 2 to 2.5 ml, was drawn per donor. From germline, CDR1 is SNHLY and CDR2 FYNNEI. This CDR3 is built from 12 residues. The sequencing sample was made of blood. The chain carries TRBV2 and TRBJ2-1. The receptor comes from a human donor with ulcerative colitis or Crohn's disease, or a healthy co-twin of an affected twin (not recorded which). This chain's CDR3 is CASKWVGNEQFF.